The clone carrying this TCR beta chain was counted a single time. The data originate from a study of blood T cells in healthy people across ages. With a J-beta primer mix and a sample-barcoded 5' primer, a second PCR ran roughly 7 to 11 cycles. TCRdb processed the 5' RACE reads anew with MiXCR; each CDR3 protein has one entry. The data contain about 1.4 million distinct CDR3 sequences, around 59% of them singletons. Source material: blood. The sequence was collected from a man aged 18 to 29 in good health.

CDR3 loop: CASSSGGRGRDTQYF. CDR3 nucleotides: TGTGCCAGCAGTTCAGGGGGGCGGGGGCGGGATACGCAGTATTTT. This chain connects TRBV27 to TRBJ2-3; tentatively, D is TRBD1 or TRBD2 (7 bases each). The CDR3 has 15 amino acids. Germline CDR1 is MNHEY and CDR2 is SMNVEV (reference sequence). V lost 4 bases to trimming and J lost 6 bases, with 17 bases between them.